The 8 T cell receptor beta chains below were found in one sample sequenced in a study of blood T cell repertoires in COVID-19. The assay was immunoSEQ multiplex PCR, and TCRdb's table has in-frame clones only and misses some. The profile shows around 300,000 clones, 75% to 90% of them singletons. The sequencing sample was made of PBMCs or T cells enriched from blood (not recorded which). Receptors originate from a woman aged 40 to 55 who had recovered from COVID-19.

The CDR3 is CASSAKMGGTEAFF. The CDR3 nucleotides read TGTGCCAGCAGCGCAAAGATGGGGGGCACTGAAGCTTTCTTT. This chain links TRBV5-4 with TRBJ1-1; D possibly corresponds to TRBD1 (5 bases). Germline CDR1 is SGHNT and CDR2 is YYREEE (reference sequence). Between the trimmed V and J ends, which lost 4 bases and 4 bases, there was a span of 14 bases. The CDR3 has 14 amino acids.

The CDR3 protein is CASSWNTGTTYEQYF. The CDR3 region has the DNA TGTGCCAGCAGTTGGAATACCGGGACAACCTACGAGCAGTACTTC. The gene calls are TRBV6-2 or TRBV6-3 and TRBJ2-7; D is perhaps TRBD1 (6 bases). V was pared by 4 bases and J by 2 bases, with 15 bases between. The CDR3 totals 15 residues. The germline V gene has CDR1 MNHEY and CDR2 SVGEGT.

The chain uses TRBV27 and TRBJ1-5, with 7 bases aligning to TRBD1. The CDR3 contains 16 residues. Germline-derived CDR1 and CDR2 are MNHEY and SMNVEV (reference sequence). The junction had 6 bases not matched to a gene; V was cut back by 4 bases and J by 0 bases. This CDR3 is CASSSLRQGSNQPQHF. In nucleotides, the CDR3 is TGTGCCAGCAGTTCTTTAAGACAGGGTAGCAATCAGCCCCAGCATTTT.

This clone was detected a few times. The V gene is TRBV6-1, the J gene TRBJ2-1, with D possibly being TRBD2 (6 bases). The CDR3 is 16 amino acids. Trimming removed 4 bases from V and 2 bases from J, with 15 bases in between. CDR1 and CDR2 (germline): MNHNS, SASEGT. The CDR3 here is CASSASRLGAYNEQFF. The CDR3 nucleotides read TGTGCCAGCAGTGCTTCTCGACTAGGGGCCTACAATGAGCAGTTCTTC.

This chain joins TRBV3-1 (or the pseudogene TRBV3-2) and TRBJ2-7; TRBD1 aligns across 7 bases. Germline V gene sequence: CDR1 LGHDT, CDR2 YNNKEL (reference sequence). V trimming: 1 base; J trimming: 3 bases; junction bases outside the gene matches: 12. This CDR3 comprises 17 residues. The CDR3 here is CASSQVLQGDPFYEQYF. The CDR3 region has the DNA TGTGCCAGCAGCCAAGTTCTCCAGGGGGACCCCTTCTACGAGCAGTACTTC.

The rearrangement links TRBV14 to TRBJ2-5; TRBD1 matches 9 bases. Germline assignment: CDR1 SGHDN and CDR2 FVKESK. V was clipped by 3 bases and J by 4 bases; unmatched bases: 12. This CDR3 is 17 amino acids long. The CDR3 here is CASSHLDRGRIRETQYF. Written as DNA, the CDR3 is TGTGCCAGCAGCCACCTAGACAGGGGGAGGATTCGAGAGACCCAGTACTTC.

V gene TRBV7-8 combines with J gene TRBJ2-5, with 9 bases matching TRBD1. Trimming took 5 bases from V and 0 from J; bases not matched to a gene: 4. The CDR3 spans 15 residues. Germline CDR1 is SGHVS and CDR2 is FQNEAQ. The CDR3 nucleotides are TGTGCCAGCAGCCTCCGGGACAGGGACCAAGAGACCCAGTACTTC. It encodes CASSLRDRDQETQYF. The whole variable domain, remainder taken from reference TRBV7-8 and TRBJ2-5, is GAGVSQSPRYKVAKRGQDVALRCDPISGHVSLFWYQQALGQGPEFLTYFQNEAQLDKSGLPSDRFFAERPEGSVSTLKIQRTQQEDSAVYLCASSLRDRDQETQYFGPGTRLLVL.

DNA of the CDR3: TGCGCCAGCAGCTTGACACCACAGGGCACCGGGGAGCTGTTTTTT. It codes for CASSLTPQGTGELFF. The chain combines TRBV5-1 with TRBJ2-2, with D tentatively TRBD1 (6 bases). V dropped 1 base and J dropped 4 bases, with 11 bases sitting between them. CDR1 and CDR2 from the germline V gene are SGHRS and YFSETQ. This CDR3 has 15 amino acids. The full variable domain, in which reference TRBV5-1 and TRBJ2-2 provide the parts outside the CDR3, is KAGVTQTPRYLIKTRGQQVTLSCSPISGHRSVSWYQQTPGQGLQFLFEYFSETQRNKGNFPGRFSGRQFSNSRSEMNVSTLELGDSALYLCASSLTPQGTGELFFGEGSRLTVL.